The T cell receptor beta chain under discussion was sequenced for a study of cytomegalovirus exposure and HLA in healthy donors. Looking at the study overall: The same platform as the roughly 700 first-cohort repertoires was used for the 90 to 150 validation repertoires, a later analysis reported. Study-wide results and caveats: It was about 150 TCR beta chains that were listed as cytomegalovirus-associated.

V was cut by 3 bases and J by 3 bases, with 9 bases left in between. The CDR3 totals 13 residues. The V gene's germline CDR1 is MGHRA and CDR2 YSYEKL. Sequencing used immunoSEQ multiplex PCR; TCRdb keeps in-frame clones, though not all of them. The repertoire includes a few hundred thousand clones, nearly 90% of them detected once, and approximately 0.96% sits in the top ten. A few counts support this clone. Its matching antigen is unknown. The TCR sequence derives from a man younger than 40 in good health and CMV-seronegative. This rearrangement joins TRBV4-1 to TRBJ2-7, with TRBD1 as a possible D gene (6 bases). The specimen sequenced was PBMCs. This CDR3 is CASSHMTGYEQYF. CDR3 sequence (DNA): TGCGCCAGCAGCCACATGACAGGCTACGAGCAGTACTTC.